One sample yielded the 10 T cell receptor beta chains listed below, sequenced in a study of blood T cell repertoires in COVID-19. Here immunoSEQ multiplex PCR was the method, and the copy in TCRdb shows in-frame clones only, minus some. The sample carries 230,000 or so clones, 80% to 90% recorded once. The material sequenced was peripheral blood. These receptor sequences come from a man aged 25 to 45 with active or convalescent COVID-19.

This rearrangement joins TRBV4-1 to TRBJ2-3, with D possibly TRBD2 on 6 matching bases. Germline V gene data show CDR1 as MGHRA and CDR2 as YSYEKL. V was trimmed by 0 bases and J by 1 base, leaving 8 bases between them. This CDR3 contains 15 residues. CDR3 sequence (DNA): TGCGCCAGCAGCCAAGAGAAGCGGGGCACAGATACGCAGTATTTT. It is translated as CASSQEKRGTDTQYF.

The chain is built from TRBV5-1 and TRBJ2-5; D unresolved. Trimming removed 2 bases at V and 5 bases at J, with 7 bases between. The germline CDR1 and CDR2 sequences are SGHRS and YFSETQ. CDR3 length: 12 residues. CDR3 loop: CASSLDQETQYF. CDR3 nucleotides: TGCGCCAGCAGCTTAGATCAGGAGACCCAGTACTTC.

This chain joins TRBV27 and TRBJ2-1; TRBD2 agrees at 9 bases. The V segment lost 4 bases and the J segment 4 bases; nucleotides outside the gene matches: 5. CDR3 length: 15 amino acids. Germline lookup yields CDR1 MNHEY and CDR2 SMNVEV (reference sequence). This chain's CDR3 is CASSSSGRQYNEQFF. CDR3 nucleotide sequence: TGTGCCAGCAGTTCCAGCGGGAGGCAGTACAATGAGCAGTTCTTC.

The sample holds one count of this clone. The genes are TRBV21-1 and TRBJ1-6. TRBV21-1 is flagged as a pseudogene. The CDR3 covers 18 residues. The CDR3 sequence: CASRMSGGSSSYNSPLHF. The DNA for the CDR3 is TGTGCCAGCAGAATGTCCGGGGGATCTAGCTCCTATAATTCACCCCTCCACTTT.

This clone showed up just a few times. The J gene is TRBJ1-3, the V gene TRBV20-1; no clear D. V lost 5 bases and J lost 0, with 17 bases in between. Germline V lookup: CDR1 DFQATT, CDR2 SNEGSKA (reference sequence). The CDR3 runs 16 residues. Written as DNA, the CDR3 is TGCAGTGCTCGTGGACGGGGAAAAAGCTCTGGAAACACCATATATTTT. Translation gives CSARGRGKSSGNTIYF.

This CDR3 reads CASSSDRVDTEAFF. CDR3 nucleotide sequence: TGTGCCAGCAGTTCGGACAGGGTGGACACTGAAGCTTTCTTT. The chain links TRBV6-5 to TRBJ1-1; TRBD1 matches at 8 bases. This CDR3 contains 14 residues. V was clipped by 4 bases and J by 3 bases; unmatched bases: 4. Per the germline V gene, CDR1 is MNHEY and CDR2 is SVGAGI.

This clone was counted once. The CDR3 sequence: CASSQADREYNEQFF. DNA of the CDR3: TGCGCCAGCAGCCAAGCGGACAGGGAGTACAATGAGCAGTTCTTC. This chain uses TRBV4-3 with TRBJ2-1; 8 bases agree with TRBD1. Germline V CDR1 and CDR2: LGHNA, YSLEER. The CDR3 length is 15 residues. V was pared by 1 base and J by 4 bases, with 3 bases of the junction left unmatched.

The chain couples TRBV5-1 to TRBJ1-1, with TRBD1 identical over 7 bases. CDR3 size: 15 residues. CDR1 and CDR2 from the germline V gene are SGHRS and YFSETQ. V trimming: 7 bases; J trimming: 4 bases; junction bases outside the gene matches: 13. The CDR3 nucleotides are TGCGCCAGCGGACGGGACAGAGGGAGCGGCACTGAAGCTTTCTTT. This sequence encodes CASGRDRGSGTEAFF.

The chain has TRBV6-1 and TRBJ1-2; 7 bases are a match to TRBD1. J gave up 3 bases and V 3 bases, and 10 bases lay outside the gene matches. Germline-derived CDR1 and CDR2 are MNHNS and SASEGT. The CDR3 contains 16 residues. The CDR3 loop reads CASSEAGGLAHYGYTF. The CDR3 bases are TGTGCCAGCAGTGAGGCAGGGGGTCTGGCTCACTATGGCTACACCTTC.

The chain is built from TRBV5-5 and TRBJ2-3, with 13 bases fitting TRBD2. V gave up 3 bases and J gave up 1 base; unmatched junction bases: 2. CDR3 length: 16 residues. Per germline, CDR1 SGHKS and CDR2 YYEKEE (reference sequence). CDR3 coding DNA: TGTGCCAGCAGCTGGACTAGCGGGGGCCGCACAGATACGCAGTATTTT. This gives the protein CASSWTSGGRTDTQYF.